The 8 T cell receptor beta chains below come from one sample, sequenced in a study of shared clonotypes between healthy human individuals. The table came from immunoSEQ multiplex PCR; TCRdb's copy has only in-frame clones and leaves some out. The top ten hold approximately 0.057% of the sample, which has about 600,000 clones, approximately 97% seen once. The sequenced sample consisted of naive CD4+ T cells sorted from blood. The subset was: CD45RA+ positively selected. All receptors derive from a woman aged 25 to 39 in good health.

This chain connects TRBV27 to TRBJ1-4, with D maybe TRBD1 (6 bases). V was shortened by 4 bases and J by 4 bases, with 10 bases between the two germline ends. This CDR3 has 14 residues. Germline CDR1 and CDR2: MNHEY and SMNVEV (reference sequence). CDR3 residues: CASSSGGLNEKLFF. CDR3 DNA: TGTGCCAGCAGTTCTGGGGGGCTTAATGAAAAACTGTTTTTT.

This chain uses TRBV5-5 with TRBJ1-1; D is uncertain. The CDR3 contains 11 residues. CDR1 and CDR2 from the germline V gene are SGHKS and YYEKEE (reference sequence). V lost 7 bases and J lost 1, with 5 bases in between. The CDR3 loop reads CASRQNTEAFF. In DNA, the CDR3 is TGTGCCAGCCGACAGAACACTGAAGCTTTCTTT.

V and J are TRBV19 and TRBJ1-2; D is possibly TRBD1 (6 bases). CDR3 size: 14 residues. Germline V lookup: CDR1 LNHDA, CDR2 SQIVND (reference sequence). V dropped 7 bases and J dropped 3 bases, with 15 bases sitting between them. The CDR3 bases are TGTGCCAGTACCAACGACAGGCCGTACTATGGCTACACCTTC. Its translation is CASTNDRPYYGYTF.

J is TRBJ1-2 and V is TRBV10-3; 7 nucleotides match TRBD1. The V and J ends lost 2 bases and 8 bases, in that order; junction bases with no gene match: 11. Germline V lookup: CDR1 ENHRY, CDR2 SYGVKD. This CDR3 is built from 15 residues. The CDR3 region has the DNA TGTGCCATCAGTGAGCCCGTTGGACAGGTGAAAGGCTACACCTTC. This gives the protein CAISEPVGQVKGYTF.

The chain joins TRBV6-1 to TRBJ2-1; perhaps TRBD2 as D (6 bases). Trimming stripped 6 bases from V and 5 bases from J, with 11 bases between. This CDR3 has 13 residues. CDR1 and CDR2 (germline): MNHNS, SASEGT. The CDR3 here is CASSLLAHNEQFF. The CDR3 DNA follows: TGTGCCAGCAGCCTACTAGCCCACAATGAGCAGTTCTTC.

The rearrangement uses TRBV5-8 and TRBJ2-5; 11 bases match TRBD2. Germline values: CDR1 SGHTS, CDR2 YDEGEE. Trimming cost V 2 bases and J 4 bases; bases outside gene matches: 13. CDR3 size: 18 residues. The CDR3 reads CASSLFTSGSRMGETQYF. In DNA form, the CDR3 reads TGTGCCAGCAGCTTATTTACTAGCGGGAGTCGGATGGGAGAGACCCAGTACTTC.

This chain links TRBV5-6 with TRBJ2-1; 10 bases agree with TRBD2. Germline lookup yields CDR1 SGHDT and CDR2 YYEEEE. This CDR3 has 16 residues. J gave up 5 bases and V 4 bases, and 9 bases lay outside the gene matches. CDR3 bases: TGTGCCAGCAGCCGGCCGGGACTAGCGTACCACAATGAGCAGTTCTTC. Residues: CASSRPGLAYHNEQFF.

In regard to this clone: Other DNA sequences in the same sample also yield this CDR3. The V call is TRBV28, the J call TRBJ2-5; possible D gene TRBD2, 5 bases. There are 13 residues in the CDR3. V was cut by 3 bases and J by 5 bases, with 10 bases left in between. CDR1 and CDR2 from the germline V gene are MDHEN and SYDVKM. DNA for the CDR3: TGTGCCAGCAGTTTGGGAGCCCGCGAGACCCAGTACTTC. Protein product: CASSLGARETQYF.